These 18 T cell receptor beta chains were sequenced from one sample in a study of cytomegalovirus exposure and HLA in healthy donors. With 60 Vbeta and 13 Jbeta primers, the PCR was carried out. Profiling relied on immunoSEQ multiplex PCR, and the TCRdb table lists in-frame clones only, not all of them. The data hold approximately 100,000 clones, with about a tenth observed a single time. The sample was PBMCs. These receptors were obtained from a man aged 35 to 55 in good health and CMV-seropositive.

The chain links TRBV5-1 to TRBJ2-7, with 10 bases aligning to TRBD2. Trimming at V came to 4 bases and at J to 5 bases, leaving 6 bases not matched to a gene. The CDR3 runs to 14 residues. Germline CDR1 and CDR2: SGHRS and YFSETQ. CDR3 in amino acids: CASSKAGGSDEQYF. The CDR3 DNA is TGCGCCAGCAGCAAAGCGGGAGGGAGTGACGAGCAGTACTTC.

The chain combines TRBV9 with TRBJ1-2; D is unresolved. Germline-derived CDR1 and CDR2 are SGDLS and YYNGEE. The length of the CDR3 is 15 residues. V was pared by 3 bases and J by 8 bases, with 20 bases between. The CDR3 is CASSAEGAKIEGYTF. The CDR3 DNA is TGTGCCAGCAGCGCTGAGGGAGCCAAAATTGAGGGCTACACCTTC.

In this sample, this clone turned up a few times. The DNA for the CDR3 is TGTGCCAGCAGCCAGGGGGACGAGCAGTACTTC. The encoded protein is CASSQGDEQYF. The J gene is TRBJ2-7, the V gene TRBV7-3; 7 bases fit TRBD1. V trimming: 5 bases; J trimming: 5 bases; junction bases outside the gene matches: 0. Germline V gives CDR1 SGHTA, CDR2 FQGTGA. The CDR3 is 11 residues long.

In its sample, this clone was seen a few times. V and J are TRBV27 and TRBJ2-7; 7 bases map to TRBD1. This CDR3 contains 16 residues. CDR1 is MNHEY, CDR2 SMNVEV, per germline (reference sequence). The J segment lost 5 bases and the V segment lost 4 bases, leaving 14 bases of the junction unmatched. CDR3 bases: TGTGCCAGCAGTTCCGAAGTTCGACAGGGTGGCCACGAGCAGTACTTC. This sequence encodes CASSSEVRQGGHEQYF.

The chain combines TRBV5-1 with TRBJ2-5; TRBD1 might be the D (5 bases). The DNA end is more similar to TRBJ2-7, so the J call may be wrong. There are 15 residues in the CDR3. Germline assignment: CDR1 SGHRS and CDR2 YFSETQ. CDR3 sequence reads: CASSLAWGGSYEQYF. DNA for the CDR3: TGCGCCAGCAGCTTGGCTTGGGGCGGCTCCTACGAGCAGTACTTC.

The sample holds a few counts of this clone. The CDR3 nucleotides are TGTGCCAGCAGTGAAGCGCTCTACAGCACTGAAGCTTTCTTT. Encoded protein: CASSEALYSTEAFF. The chain joins TRBV6-1 to TRBJ1-1; D is unclear. The CDR3 loop spans 14 amino acids. With 0 bases removed from V and 4 bases from J, the gap between germline ends came to 9 bases. Germline V gives CDR1 MNHNS, CDR2 SASEGT.

The chain joins TRBV7-9 to TRBJ1-1; 7 bases are a match to TRBD1. Per germline, CDR1 SEHNR and CDR2 FQNEAQ (reference sequence). This CDR3 has 18 amino acids. V lost 5 bases, J lost 2 bases, and 17 bases stayed unmatched. Here the CDR3 reads CASSPPTGEWGPNTEAFF. The CDR3 DNA follows: TGTGCCAGCAGCCCGCCCACAGGGGAGTGGGGACCTAACACTGAAGCTTTCTTT.

This clone came up a few times. The J gene is TRBJ1-5, the V gene TRBV5-1; no clear D gene. Germline V CDR1 and CDR2: SGHRS, YFSETQ. The CDR3 has 16 residues. Trimming left V 0 bases short and J 9 bases short, with 19 bases between. In nucleotides, the CDR3 is TGCGCCAGCAGCTTGGGTCAGGTGGGTGGAGGGTCGCCCCAGCATTTT. Amino acids: CASSLGQVGGGSPQHF. The entire variable domain, with the rest obtained from reference TRBV5-1 and TRBJ1-5, is as follows: KAGVTQTPRYLIKTRGQQVTLSCSPISGHRSVSWYQQTPGQGLQFLFEYFSETQRNKGNFPGRFSGRQFSNSRSEMNVSTLELGDSALYLCASSLGQVGGGSPQHFGDGTRLSIL.

This clone turned up a few times. The CDR3: CASSEISGTNTGELFF. CDR3 nucleotide sequence: TGTGCCAGCAGTGAGATAAGCGGGACAAACACCGGGGAGCTGTTTTTT. The genes are TRBV25-1 and TRBJ2-2; TRBD2 is a possible D gene (7 bases). The V gene's germline CDR1 is MGHDK and CDR2 SYGVNS. V lost 3 bases, J lost 2 bases, and 13 bases lay in between. The CDR3 length is 16 residues.

The rearrangement links TRBV14 to TRBJ1-1; D gene unclear. V shed 2 bases and J shed 1 base, with 5 bases lying between them. CDR3 length: 13 residues. Germline assignment: CDR1 SGHDN and CDR2 FVKESK. The CDR3 loop reads CASSQYKNTEAFF. The CDR3 DNA follows: TGTGCCAGCAGCCAATACAAGAACACTGAAGCTTTCTTT.

The gene calls are TRBV7-3 and TRBJ2-1, with a weak D call TRBD2 (5 bases). CDR1 and CDR2 (germline): SGHTA, FQGTGA. Trimming shortened V by 5 bases and J by 7 bases, and 21 bases separated the two germline ends. The CDR3 length is 16 residues. The CDR3 reads CASSPTGNLKKNEQFF. In DNA, the CDR3 is TGTGCCAGCAGCCCGACGGGGAATTTGAAGAAAAATGAGCAGTTCTTC.

The rearrangement joins TRBV12-5 to TRBJ2-7, with a tentative D call TRBD2 (6 bases). The CDR3 spans 15 residues. V was shortened by 4 bases and J by 4 bases, with 17 bases between the two germline ends. The V gene's germline CDR1 is LGHNT and CDR2 FRNRAP. The CDR3 protein is CASGSRLVPDYEQYF. The CDR3 DNA follows: TGTGCTAGTGGTTCTCGACTAGTGCCCGATTACGAGCAGTACTTC.

The rearrangement joins TRBV2 to TRBJ1-5; D is uncertain. This CDR3 has 14 amino acids. V was pared by 4 bases and J by 2 bases, with 9 bases between. Germline V gene lookup returns CDR1 SNHLY and CDR2 FYNNEI. CDR3 coding DNA: TGTGCCAGCAGTGGTCACGGGGGCAATCAGCCCCAGCATTTT. This sequence encodes CASSGHGGNQPQHF.

There are a few counts of this clone. The rearrangement joins TRBV7-2 to TRBJ2-7; TRBD2 matches at 11 bases. Trimming cost V 6 bases and J 7 bases; bases outside gene matches: 8. There are 14 residues in the CDR3. CDR1 SGHTA and CDR2 FQGNSA come from the germline V gene. CDR3 DNA sequence: TGTGCCAGCAGAGTAGCGGGAGGGCCAGGTGAGCAGTACTTC. This translates into CASRVAGGPGEQYF.

This clone was seen a handful of times. The chain links TRBV4-1 to TRBJ2-1; maybe TRBD2 (5 bases). Per germline, CDR1 MGHRA and CDR2 YSYEKL. The CDR3 is made up of 16 amino acids. V gave up 0 bases and J gave up 2 bases, with 11 bases separating them. The CDR3 loop is CASSQDTGEPYNEQFF. The CDR3 nucleotides are TGCGCCAGCAGCCAAGATACCGGGGAGCCCTACAATGAGCAGTTCTTC.

CDR3 sequence reads: CASSSRDRLAGVSDEQYF. CDR3 coding DNA: TGTGCCAGTAGTTCCCGGGACAGACTAGCGGGAGTATCGGATGAGCAGTACTTC. This sequence joins TRBV19 and TRBJ2-7; 12 positions agree with TRBD2. Trimming at V came to 5 bases and at J to 7 bases, leaving 18 bases not matched to a gene. CDR3 length: 18 residues. In germline, CDR1 is LNHDA, CDR2 SQIVND (reference sequence).

This clone was found a few times. The rearrangement uses TRBV4-1 and TRBJ2-7; 8 bases agree with TRBD2. With V trimmed by 3 bases and J by 4 bases, 5 bases remained unmatched. Per germline, CDR1 MGHRA and CDR2 YSYEKL. The CDR3 runs to 14 residues. This chain's CDR3 is CASSHVSGTYEQYF. The CDR3 coding sequence is TGCGCCAGCAGCCACGTTAGCGGGACGTACGAGCAGTACTTC.

This clone was picked up a small number of times. The chain recombines TRBV2 with TRBJ1-2, with D unresolved. Germline V gene data show CDR1 as SNHLY and CDR2 as FYNNEI. CDR3 length equals 11 residues. The ends were cut back, 11 bases at V and 3 bases at J, with 10 bases in the middle. This CDR3 is CALWLHYGYTF. CDR3 nucleotide sequence: TGTGCCCTATGGTTACACTATGGCTACACCTTC.